Presented here are 3 T cell receptor beta chains from one specimen sequenced in a study of T cell responses to AZD1222 COVID-19 vaccine. The method was immunoSEQ multiplex PCR; TCRdb's version includes in-frame clones alone and lacks a portion of them. The sample has under 200,000 clones; about 90% are singletons. Specimen: peripheral blood, collected on day 0 of AZD1222 vaccination. The receptors derive from an adult in good health.

DNA for the CDR3: TGCGCCAGCAAGCTGGAAGGACCGGGCGGCTACACCTTC. Its protein is CASKLEGPGGYTF. This rearrangement joins TRBV5-1 to TRBJ1-2; D is undetermined. Looked up from germline, CDR1 is SGHRS and CDR2 is YFSETQ. The CDR3 has 13 residues. V was pared by 6 bases and J by 8 bases, with 17 bases between.

The chain joins TRBV19 to TRBJ1-1; 9 positions match TRBD1. In germline, CDR1 is LNHDA, CDR2 SQIVND (reference sequence). There are 15 residues in the CDR3. V dropped 5 bases and J dropped 1; count of bases not matched to a gene: 5. This CDR3 reads CASSVGTGPNTEAFF. In DNA, the CDR3 is TGTGCCAGTAGTGTCGGGACAGGGCCGAACACTGAAGCTTTCTTT. The whole variable domain, filled in from reference TRBV19 and TRBJ1-1, reads DGGITQSPKYLFRKEGQNVTLSCEQNLNHDAMYWYRQDPGQGLRLIYYSQIVNDFQKGDIAEGYSVSREKKESFPLTVTSAQKNPTAFYLCASSVGTGPNTEAFFGQGTRLTVV.

The genes are TRBV28 and TRBJ1-2, with D perhaps matching TRBD1 (6 bases). This CDR3 has 15 amino acids. CDR1 MDHEN and CDR2 SYDVKM come from the germline V gene. Trimming pared 5 bases from V and 7 bases from J, leaving 20 bases between. CDR3 bases: TGTGCCAGCAGTGCGCATCAGGGGCGGGTGGGTGGCTACACCTTC. It yields the protein CASSAHQGRVGGYTF.